This entry lists 28 T cell receptor beta chains sequenced from one sample in a study of T cell responses to AZD1222 COVID-19 vaccine. This table comes from immunoSEQ multiplex PCR, and its TCRdb copy is limited to in-frame clones, with some not included. The sample has roughly 140,000 clones, 85% to 95% seen once. Sequencing was performed on peripheral blood, taken 28 days after the second AZD1222 dose. Every receptor here comes from an adult who received the AZD1222 COVID-19 vaccine.

The J gene is TRBJ2-7, the V gene TRBV5-6; 10 bases agree with TRBD1. The CDR3 loop spans 13 amino acids. The V gene's germline CDR1 is SGHDT and CDR2 YYEEEE. J was trimmed by 3 bases and V by 6 bases; bases with no gene match: 3. The CDR3 region has the DNA TGTGCCAGCATGCGGACAGGGGGCTACGAGCAGTACTTC. Its protein product is CASMRTGGYEQYF. Filled out from reference TRBV5-6 and TRBJ2-7, the complete variable domain reads DAGVTQSPTHLIKTRGQQVTLRCSPKSGHDTVSWYQQALGQGPQFIFQYYEEEERQRGNFPDRFSGHQFPNYSSELNVNALLLGDSALYLCASMRTGGYEQYFGPGTRLTVT.

This chain connects TRBV18 to TRBJ1-3; D is ambiguous. CDR1 is KGHSH and CDR2 is LQKENI in the germline V gene. The CDR3 spans 16 residues. The V end lost 3 bases, the J end lost 0 bases, and 12 bases lay between the germline ends. CDR3 residues: CASSPTTGPSGNTIYF. The CDR3 region has the DNA TGTGCCAGCTCACCCACAACTGGGCCCTCTGGAAACACCATATATTTT.

The chain joins TRBV3-1 (or the pseudogene TRBV3-2) to TRBJ2-4; 7 bases fit TRBD2. The CDR3 covers 15 residues. Germline trimming cut 4 bases from V and 5 bases from J; bases unmatched to any gene: 8. Per germline, CDR1 LGHDT and CDR2 YNNKEL (reference sequence). CDR3 residues: CASSRGGGGQNIQYF. CDR3 coding DNA: TGTGCCAGCAGCCGTGGTGGGGGGGGTCAAAACATTCAGTACTTC.

This chain joins TRBV11-2 and TRBJ2-7; unclear D gene. V lost 1 base, J lost 2 bases, and 9 bases lay in between. The V gene's germline CDR1 is SGHAT and CDR2 FQNNGV. The CDR3 spans 14 residues. CDR3 nucleotides: TGTGCCAGCAGCTTAGTCTCAGGAGCCTACGAGCAGTACTTC. This encodes CASSLVSGAYEQYF.

V is TRBV4-1 and J is TRBJ2-5; 10 bases map to TRBD2. Germline CDR1 reads MGHRA; CDR2 reads YSYEKL. The CDR3 length is 17 residues. V dropped 3 bases and J dropped 5; count of bases not matched to a gene: 12. The CDR3 DNA reads TGCGCCAGCAGCCAGTTGTGGGCTAGCGGGAGTGGCGAGACCCAGTACTTC. Its translation: CASSQLWASGSGETQYF.

The chain has TRBV7-3 and TRBJ2-2; no firm D call. From germline, CDR1 is SGHTA and CDR2 FQGTGA. Trimming took 2 bases from V and 4 from J, leaving 5 bases between them. There are 13 residues in the CDR3. CDR3 coding DNA: TGTGCCAGCAGCTTATCGCGCACCGGGGAGCTGTTTTTT. Encoded protein: CASSLSRTGELFF.

V usage is TRBV19 and J usage is TRBJ1-1, with 8 bases aligning to TRBD1. Trimming at V came to 6 bases and at J to 1 base, leaving 10 bases not matched to a gene. The CDR3 sequence is 16 residues long. CDR1 is LNHDA, CDR2 SQIVND, per germline (reference sequence). This chain's CDR3 is CASRRELGQGNTEAFF. The CDR3 DNA follows: TGTGCCAGTAGGAGAGAACTTGGACAGGGGAACACTGAAGCTTTCTTT. Full variable domain (outside the CDR3, taken from reference TRBV19 and TRBJ1-1): DGGITQSPKYLFRKEGQNVTLSCEQNLNHDAMYWYRQDPGQGLRLIYYSQIVNDFQKGDIAEGYSVSREKKESFPLTVTSAQKNPTAFYLCASRRELGQGNTEAFFGQGTRLTVV.

The chain links TRBV27 to TRBJ1-5; D is possibly TRBD1 (5 bases). Germline values: CDR1 MNHEY, CDR2 SMNVEV (reference sequence). The CDR3 sequence is 15 residues long. Trimming cost V 4 bases and J 0 bases, with 10 bases left between them. The CDR3: CASSSRGLSNQPQHF. The CDR3 region has the DNA TGTGCCAGCAGTTCCCGGGGACTTAGCAATCAGCCCCAGCATTTT.

This rearrangement joins TRBV28 to TRBJ2-3; TRBD2 is a possible D gene (5 bases). Germline-derived CDR1 and CDR2 are MDHEN and SYDVKM. V was clipped by 6 bases and J by 2 bases, with 15 bases between them. The CDR3 length is 15 residues. In DNA, the CDR3 is TGTGCCAGCAGCCCCCCAGCGGAACTCACAGATACGCAGTATTTT. Translated: CASSPPAELTDTQYF.

The chain has TRBV21-1 and TRBJ2-7. TRBV21-1 is a pseudogene locus. The CDR3 extends over 13 amino acids. The CDR3: CASSKSVGSEQYF. The CDR3 DNA is TGTGCCAGCAGCAAGTCAGTCGGCTCCGAGCAGTACTTC.

This clone has more than one count but fewer than ten. This chain links TRBV11-2 with TRBJ1-3, with TRBD1 as a possible D gene (6 bases). Germline CDR1 SGHAT, CDR2 FQNNGV. V was clipped by 1 base and J by 5 bases, with 9 bases between them. The CDR3 has 14 residues. The CDR3 bases are TGTGCCAGCAGCTTAGTGGACAGCCGAAACACCATATATTTT. The encoded protein is CASSLVDSRNTIYF.

This clone was observed a single time. V is TRBV7-9 and J is TRBJ1-2; 8 nucleotides match TRBD1. CDR3 size: 14 residues. Germline values: CDR1 SEHNR, CDR2 FQNEAQ (reference sequence). The V gene end was trimmed by 5 bases and the J gene end by 3 bases; junction bases not matched to a gene: 5. CDR3 in DNA: TGTGCCAGCAGCCTGGGACAGGCTTACTATGGCTACACCTTC. It specifies CASSLGQAYYGYTF.

This rearrangement joins TRBV2 to TRBJ1-4; D gene unclear. The germline V gene encodes CDR1 SNHLY and CDR2 FYNNEI. CDR3 length: 14 residues. Trimming removed 2 bases from V and 0 bases from J, with 4 bases in between. CDR3 in amino acids: CASSERPTNEKLFF. The CDR3 nucleotides read TGTGCCAGCAGTGAACGGCCAACTAATGAAAAACTGTTTTTT.

V gene TRBV2 combines with J gene TRBJ1-2; D is unclear. The CDR3 runs 14 residues. Germline CDR1 is SNHLY and CDR2 is FYNNEI. V lost 4 bases and J lost 8, with 17 bases in between. CDR3 bases: TGTGCCAGCAGTGGCCGTTCGGAAATCGGAGGCTACACCTTC. Encoded protein: CASSGRSEIGGYTF.

This clone was seen a handful of times. The J gene is TRBJ1-2, the V gene TRBV21-1. TRBV21-1 counts as a pseudogene. The CDR3 runs 16 residues. CDR3 sequence: CALNPTDPRPNYGYTF. The CDR3 DNA reads as TGTGCCTTGAACCCGACCGATCCCCGCCCTAACTATGGCTACACCTTC.

The chain joins TRBV7-8 to TRBJ1-2, with TRBD1 identical over 7 bases. V shed 2 bases and J 4 bases; nucleotides not matched to a gene: 7. CDR3 length equals 15 residues. Germline V gene sequence: CDR1 SGHVS, CDR2 FQNEAQ. DNA for the CDR3: TGTGCCAGCAGCTTAAGGGGGCAGTTATTCTATGGCTACACCTTC. It encodes CASSLRGQLFYGYTF.

The genes are TRBV7-8 and TRBJ2-7; 7 positions agree with TRBD1. Looked up from germline, CDR1 is SGHVS and CDR2 is FQNEAQ. This CDR3 has 16 residues. Germline trimming cut 1 base from V and 2 bases from J; bases unmatched to any gene: 8. The CDR3 DNA reads as TGTGCCAGCAGCTTAGACCCCGGGACAGAGACCTACGAGCAGTACTTC. Amino acid sequence: CASSLDPGTETYEQYF.

The chain couples TRBV6-5 to TRBJ2-5; D uncertain. Trimming took off 4 bases at V and 1 base at J, with 1 base between the two ends. Looked up from germline, CDR1 is MNHEY and CDR2 is SVGAGI. CDR3 size: 11 residues. CDR3 region: CASSFQETQYF. CDR3 bases: TGTGCCAGCAGTTTCCAAGAGACCCAGTACTTC.

The rearrangement uses TRBV5-1 and TRBJ2-2, with D unclear. V lost 0 bases to trimming and J lost 1 base, with 4 bases between them. The CDR3 has 14 residues. The germline V gene has CDR1 SGHRS and CDR2 YFSETQ. The chain's CDR3 is CASSLGQNTGELFF. For the CDR3, the DNA is TGCGCCAGCAGCTTGGGTCAGAACACCGGGGAGCTGTTTTTT.

This chain uses TRBV19 with TRBJ1-5, with 7 bases lining up with TRBD1. Germline V gene data show CDR1 as LNHDA and CDR2 as SQIVND (reference sequence). With 7 bases clipped from V and 0 bases from J, the junction kept 9 bases outside the gene matches. CDR3 length equals 16 residues. The CDR3 DNA reads as TGTGCCAGTACCCCGGGACAGCCTAATAGCAATCAGCCCCAGCATTTT. Residues: CASTPGQPNSNQPQHF.

CDR3 nucleotide sequence: TGTGCCAGCAGTTACGGTCGGACAGCTAACACTGAAGCTTTCTTT. Its translation: CASSYGRTANTEAFF. The V and J genes are TRBV6-5 and TRBJ1-1; possibly TRBD1 for D (6 bases). Trimming cost V 2 bases and J 2 bases, with 12 bases left between them. CDR3 size: 15 residues. Germline CDR1 and CDR2: MNHEY and SVGAGI.

This chain uses TRBV18 with TRBJ2-3; no definite D call. This CDR3 is 13 amino acids long. Germline loops: CDR1 KGHSH, CDR2 LQKENI. Trimming left V 2 bases short and J 0 bases short, with 3 bases between. The CDR3, as DNA: TGTGCCAGCTCACCAGCCAGCACAGATACGCAGTATTTT. It encodes CASSPASTDTQYF.

The V and J genes are TRBV6-5 and TRBJ2-3; the D gene could be TRBD1 or TRBD2 (5 bases each). CDR3 length: 15 amino acids. The ends were cut back, 2 bases at V and 4 bases at J, with 13 bases in the middle. Germline-derived CDR1 and CDR2 are MNHEY and SVGAGI. CDR3 DNA sequence: TGTGCCAGCAGTTACGGTTTCATGGGACCAGATACGCAGTATTTT. Amino acid sequence: CASSYGFMGPDTQYF.

This clone was seen a handful of times. The rearrangement links TRBV7-9 to TRBJ2-3; 9 nucleotides agree with TRBD1. The CDR3 has 15 amino acids. Germline assignment: CDR1 SEHNR and CDR2 FQNEAQ (reference sequence). The junction had 4 bases not matched to a gene; V was cut back by 5 bases and J by 1 base. The CDR3 reads CASSRGQGGTDTQYF. The DNA of the CDR3 is TGTGCCAGCAGCCGGGGACAGGGAGGCACAGATACGCAGTATTTT.

The chain employs TRBV13 and TRBJ2-4; the match to TRBD1 covers 7 bases. Germline V CDR1 and CDR2: PRHDT, FYEKMQ (reference sequence). This CDR3 is built from 13 residues. J lost 7 bases, V lost 0 bases, and 0 bases had no gene match. CDR3 in amino acids: CASSLGTGNIQYF. As DNA, the CDR3 is TGTGCCAGCAGCTTAGGGACAGGGAACATTCAGTACTTC.

The gene calls are TRBV9 and TRBJ2-2; tentative D call: TRBD1 (5 bases). V was trimmed by 3 bases and J by 6 bases, leaving 21 bases between them. The CDR3 consists of 17 residues. The germline V gene encodes CDR1 SGDLS and CDR2 YYNGEE. The CDR3 sequence: CASSGGLDRARSGELFF. The CDR3 DNA sequence: TGTGCCAGCAGCGGGGGCCTAGATAGGGCTCGATCCGGGGAGCTGTTTTTT.

The genes are TRBV6-5 and TRBJ1-2; no firm D call. The CDR3 has 13 amino acids. Trimming pared 6 bases from V and 5 bases from J, leaving 13 bases between. Germline-derived CDR1 and CDR2 are MNHEY and SVGAGI. The CDR3 region is CASSRAGSYGYTF. The CDR3 nucleotides are TGTGCCAGCAGCCGCGCTGGGTCATATGGCTACACCTTC.

This chain's CDR3 is CASSPTSVEETQYF. The CDR3 bases are TGTGCCAGTAGTCCGACCTCGGTGGAAGAGACCCAGTACTTC. V and J are TRBV19 and TRBJ2-5, with D unclear. CDR1 and CDR2 (germline): LNHDA, SQIVND (reference sequence). V was pared by 5 bases and J by 3 bases, with 13 bases between. The CDR3 covers 14 residues.